This T cell receptor beta chain was identified during a study of blood T cell repertoires in COVID-19. About the study: Sources were T cells, B-cell-depleted T cells, or PBMCs; the material itself was cDNA or gDNA.

The J segment lost 1 base and the V segment lost 4 bases, leaving 7 bases of the junction unmatched. The germline CDR1 and CDR2 sequences are SGDLS and YYNGEE. CDR3 length equals 15 residues. Original analysis: Estimates of nucleated cell counts were drawn from the amplification of reference gene primers. Clones were sequenced by immunoSEQ multiplex PCR, and TCRdb holds only the in-frame ones, with some missing. Clone size and the V and J calls come from that table; the DNA yielded D and trimming. The data contain hundreds of thousands of clones, 83% of them singletons. The sequence came from a woman aged 45-59 years who had recovered from COVID-19. Sequenced: peripheral blood. The chain uses TRBV9 and TRBJ1-1; 7 nucleotides agree with TRBD1. The CDR3: CASSLRTGRNTEAFF. The CDR3 nucleotides are TGTGCCAGCAGCCTTCGGACAGGCCGGAACACTGAAGCTTTCTTT.